This T cell receptor beta chain was retrieved from a study of blood T cell repertoires in COVID-19. CDR1 and CDR2 (germline): MDHEN, SYDVKM. The ends were cut back, 3 bases at V and 8 bases at J, with 15 bases in the middle. The CDR3 has 14 amino acids. Authors' analysis steps: Reference gene primers were amplified, and this amplification served to estimate nucleated cell counts. Measured with immunoSEQ multiplex PCR; TCRdb has only the in-frame clones, and not every one. Clone size and the V and J calls come from that table; the DNA yielded D and trimming. This table has 110,000 to 150,000 clones, roughly 88% appearing once.

Input material: peripheral blood. The TCR originated in a man between 65 and 80 years old with acute or convalescent COVID-19. This rearrangement joins TRBV28 to TRBJ2-3; possibly TRBD2 for D (7 bases). CDR3 protein: CASSFRGAGSTQYF. CDR3 DNA: TGTGCCAGCAGTTTTCGGGGGGCGGGAAGTACGCAGTATTTT.